The 10 T cell receptor beta chains below come from one sample, sequenced in a study of T cell responses to AZD1222 COVID-19 vaccine. Clones were read by immunoSEQ multiplex PCR, and TCRdb kept only the in-frame ones, dropping some. The data contain over 150,000 clones, 90% of them singletons. The specimen was peripheral blood, collected on day 0 of AZD1222 vaccination. These receptors all come from an adult in good health.

This clone was observed a few times. The V gene is TRBV7-2, the J gene TRBJ1-1, with TRBD1 as a possible D gene (5 bases). V was cut by 6 bases and J by 6 bases, with 17 bases left in between. Germline V gives CDR1 SGHTA, CDR2 FQGNSA. The length of the CDR3 is 14 residues. CDR3 sequence reads: CASRGDGGMAEAFF. CDR3 nucleotides: TGTGCCAGCAGGGGAGACGGGGGGATGGCTGAAGCTTTCTTT.

The chain is built from TRBV2 and TRBJ1-5; D might be TRBD1 (6 bases). The V end lost 6 bases, the J end lost 3 bases, and 9 bases lay between the germline ends. The CDR3 runs to 13 residues. Germline V gene lookup returns CDR1 SNHLY and CDR2 FYNNEI. Here the CDR3 DNA reads TGTGCCAGCAGGGACAGCTTCAATCAGCCCCAGCATTTT. It encodes CASRDSFNQPQHF.

This sequence joins TRBV7-6 and TRBJ1-2; 10 positions match TRBD1. The CDR3 totals 15 residues. J lost 7 bases, V lost 5 bases, and 10 bases had no gene match. Per germline, CDR1 SGHVS and CDR2 FNYEAQ. The CDR3, as DNA: TGTGCCAGCAGCGGAAGACAGGGGGCGGTGGGTGGCTACACCTTC. Translated: CASSGRQGAVGGYTF. Full variable domain (missing parts from reference TRBV7-6 and TRBJ1-2): GAGVSQSPRYKVTKRGQDVALRCDPISGHVSLYWYRQALGQGPEFLTYFNYEAQQDKSGLPNDRFSAERPEGSISTLTIQRTEQRDSAMYRCASSGRQGAVGGYTFGSGTRLTVV.

The J gene is TRBJ2-1, the V gene TRBV5-8, with 9 positions matching TRBD1. V shed 4 bases, J shed 6 bases, and the junction held 8 bases outside the gene matches. CDR3 size: 15 residues. From germline, CDR1 is SGHTS and CDR2 YDEGEE. The CDR3 coding sequence is TGTGCCAGCAGCCCGGGACAGGGTGGGAGCAATGAGCAGTTCTTC. Translation gives CASSPGQGGSNEQFF. Full variable domain (missing parts from reference TRBV5-8 and TRBJ2-1): EAGVTQSPTHLIKTRGQQATLRCSPISGHTSVYWYQQALGLGLQFLLWYDEGEERNRGNFPPRFSGRQFPNYSSELNVNALELEDSALYLCASSPGQGGSNEQFFGPGTRLTVL.

The chain has TRBV30 and TRBJ1-5; a weak D match, TRBD1 (5 bases). This CDR3 has 18 residues. Deletions cut 2 bases from V and 2 bases from J, with 22 bases between. The germline gives CDR1 GTSNPN, CDR2 SVGIG (reference sequence). The CDR3 loop is CAWSPTKAGVGGNQPQHF. The CDR3 nucleotides are TGTGCCTGGAGTCCGACTAAGGCGGGGGTCGGCGGCAATCAGCCCCAGCATTTT.

V is TRBV27 and J is TRBJ1-2, with 10 bases fitting TRBD1. CDR1 MNHEY and CDR2 SMNVEV come from the germline V gene (reference sequence). The CDR3 contains 14 residues. The trim removed 5 bases at V and 4 bases at J, leaving 4 bases unmatched. The CDR3 nucleotides are TGTGCCAGCAGTAAGACAGGGGGCGCCTATGGCTACACCTTC. Translating gives CASSKTGGAYGYTF.

This clone turned up a few times. V and J are TRBV7-2 and TRBJ1-2; D perhaps matches TRBD1 (6 bases). V was pared by 2 bases and J by 8 bases, with 12 bases between. Germline V CDR1 and CDR2: SGHTA, FQGNSA. This CDR3 is built from 13 residues. The CDR3 sequence: CASSLQGKGGYTF. The CDR3 DNA is TGTGCCAGCAGCTTACAGGGGAAGGGAGGCTACACCTTC.

This clone has more than one count but fewer than ten. The rearrangement uses TRBV5-1 and TRBJ2-7; tentatively, D is TRBD2 (5 bases). V was clipped by 4 bases and J by 6 bases, with 23 bases between them. The CDR3 spans 16 residues. Germline loops: CDR1 SGHRS, CDR2 YFSETQ. DNA of the CDR3: TGCGCCAGCAGCCCGGCATCGGGGTCGGTCCCCCTCGAGCAGTACTTC. Translation gives CASSPASGSVPLEQYF.

This chain's CDR3 is CASTRGGTDTQYF. In DNA, the CDR3 is TGTGCCAGCACCCGGGGGGGCACAGATACGCAGTATTTT. The chain recombines TRBV7-2 with TRBJ2-3; TRBD2 agrees at 7 bases. V gave up 7 bases and J gave up 1 base; unmatched junction bases: 2. This CDR3 spans 13 amino acids. CDR1 is SGHTA, CDR2 FQGNSA, per germline.

This rearrangement joins TRBV6-1 to TRBJ2-7, with 7 bases identical to TRBD1. The junction had 8 bases not matched to a gene; V was cut back by 3 bases and J by 6 bases. Germline loops: CDR1 MNHNS, CDR2 SASEGT. The CDR3 is 14 residues long. The CDR3 DNA reads TGTGCCAGCAGTGATCGACAGGGTTACGCCGAGCAGTACTTC. Its translation is CASSDRQGYAEQYF.